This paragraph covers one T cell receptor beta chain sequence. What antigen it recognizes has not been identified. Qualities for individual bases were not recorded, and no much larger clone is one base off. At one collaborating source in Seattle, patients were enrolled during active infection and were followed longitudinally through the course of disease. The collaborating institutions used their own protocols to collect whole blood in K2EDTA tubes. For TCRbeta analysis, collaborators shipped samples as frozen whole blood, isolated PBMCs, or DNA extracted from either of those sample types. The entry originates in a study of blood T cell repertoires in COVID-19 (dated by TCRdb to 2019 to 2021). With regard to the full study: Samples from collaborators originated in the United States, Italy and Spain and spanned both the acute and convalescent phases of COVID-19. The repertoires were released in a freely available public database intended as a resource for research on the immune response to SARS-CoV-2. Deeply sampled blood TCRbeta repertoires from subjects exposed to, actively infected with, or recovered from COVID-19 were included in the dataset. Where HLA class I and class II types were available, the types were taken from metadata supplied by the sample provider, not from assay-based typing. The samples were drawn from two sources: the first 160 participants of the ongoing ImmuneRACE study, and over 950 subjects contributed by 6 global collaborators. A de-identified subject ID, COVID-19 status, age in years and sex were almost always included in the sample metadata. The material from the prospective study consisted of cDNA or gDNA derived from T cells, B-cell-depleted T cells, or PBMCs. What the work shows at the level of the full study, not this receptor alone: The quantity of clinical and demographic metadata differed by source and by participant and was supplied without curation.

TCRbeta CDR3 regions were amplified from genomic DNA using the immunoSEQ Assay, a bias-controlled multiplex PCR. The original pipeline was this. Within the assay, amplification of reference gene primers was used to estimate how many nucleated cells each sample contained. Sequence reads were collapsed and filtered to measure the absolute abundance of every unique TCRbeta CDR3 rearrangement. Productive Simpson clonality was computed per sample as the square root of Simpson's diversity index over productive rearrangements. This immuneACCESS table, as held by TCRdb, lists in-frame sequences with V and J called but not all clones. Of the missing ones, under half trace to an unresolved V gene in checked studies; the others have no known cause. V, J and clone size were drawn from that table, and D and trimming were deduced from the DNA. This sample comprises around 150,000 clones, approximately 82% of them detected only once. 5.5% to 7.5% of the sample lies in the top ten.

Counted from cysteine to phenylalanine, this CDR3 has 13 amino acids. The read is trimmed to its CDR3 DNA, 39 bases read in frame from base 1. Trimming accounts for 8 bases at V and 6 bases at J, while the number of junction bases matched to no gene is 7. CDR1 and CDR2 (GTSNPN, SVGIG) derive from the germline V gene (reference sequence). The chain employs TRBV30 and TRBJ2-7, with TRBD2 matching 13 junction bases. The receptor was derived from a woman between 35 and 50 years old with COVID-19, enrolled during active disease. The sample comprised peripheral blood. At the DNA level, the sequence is TGTGCCGCAGGACTAGCGGGAGTAGGCGAGCAGTACTTC. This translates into CAAGLAGVGEQYF.